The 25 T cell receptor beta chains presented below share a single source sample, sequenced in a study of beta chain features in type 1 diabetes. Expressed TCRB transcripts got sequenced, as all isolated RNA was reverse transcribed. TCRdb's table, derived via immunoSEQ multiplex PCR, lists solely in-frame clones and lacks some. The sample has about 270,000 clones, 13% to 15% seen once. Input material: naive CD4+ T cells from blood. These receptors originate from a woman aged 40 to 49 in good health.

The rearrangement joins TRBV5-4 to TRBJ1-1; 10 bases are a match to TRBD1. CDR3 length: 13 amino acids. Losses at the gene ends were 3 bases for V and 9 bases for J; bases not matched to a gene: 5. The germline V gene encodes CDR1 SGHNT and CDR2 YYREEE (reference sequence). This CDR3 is CASSWTGGVKAFF. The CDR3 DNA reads TGTGCCAGCAGCTGGACAGGGGGGGTGAAAGCTTTCTTT. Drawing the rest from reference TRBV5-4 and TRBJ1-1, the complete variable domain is ETGVTQSPTHLIKTRGQQVTLRCSSQSGHNTVSWYQQALGQGPQFIFQYYREEENGRGNFPPRFSGLQFPNYSSELNVNALELDDSALYLCASSWTGGVKAFFGQGTRLTVV.

This CDR3 reads CASSPEGGEHNEQFF. The DNA for the CDR3 is TGTGCCAGCTCACCTGAGGGGGGGGAACACAATGAGCAGTTCTTC. The chain recombines TRBV18 with TRBJ2-1, with a tentative D call TRBD2 (7 bases). In germline, CDR1 is KGHSH, CDR2 LQKENI. V lost 3 bases and J 5 bases, leaving 14 bases between the germline ends. The CDR3 consists of 15 residues. Combining the CDR3 with reference TRBV18 and TRBJ2-1 gives the whole variable domain NAGVMQNPRHLVRRRGQEARLRCSPMKGHSHVYWYRQLPEEGLKFMVYLQKENIIDESGMPKERFSAEFPKEGPSILRIQQVVRGDSAAYFCASSPEGGEHNEQFFGPGTRLTVL.

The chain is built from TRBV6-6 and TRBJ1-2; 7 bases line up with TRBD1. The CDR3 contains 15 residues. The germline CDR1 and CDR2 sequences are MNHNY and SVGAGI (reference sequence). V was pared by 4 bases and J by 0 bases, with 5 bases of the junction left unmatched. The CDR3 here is CASSSPQGANYGYTF. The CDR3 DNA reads TGTGCCAGCAGTTCCCCGCAGGGGGCTAACTATGGCTACACCTTC.

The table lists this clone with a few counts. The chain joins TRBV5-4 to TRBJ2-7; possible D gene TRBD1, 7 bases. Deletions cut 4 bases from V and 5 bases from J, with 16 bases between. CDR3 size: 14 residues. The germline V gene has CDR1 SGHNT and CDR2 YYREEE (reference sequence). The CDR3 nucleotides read TGTGCCAGCAGCCTGGCGGGGACAGTCAACGAGCAGTACTTC. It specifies CASSLAGTVNEQYF.

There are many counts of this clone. The CDR3 reads CASRGWEGHNEQFF. The CDR3 DNA reads TGTGCCAGCAGGGGTTGGGAGGGCCACAATGAGCAGTTCTTC. This chain uses TRBV25-1 with TRBJ2-1; 7 bases align to TRBD2. The CDR3 length is 14 residues. Looked up from germline, CDR1 is MGHDK and CDR2 is SYGVNS. Unmatched junction bases numbered 7, after V lost 6 bases and J lost 5 bases.

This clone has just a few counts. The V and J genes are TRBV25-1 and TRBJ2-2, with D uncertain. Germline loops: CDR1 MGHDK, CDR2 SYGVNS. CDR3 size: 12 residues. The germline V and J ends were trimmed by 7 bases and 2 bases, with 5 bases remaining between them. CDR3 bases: TGTGCCAGCACCAAAAACACCGGGGAGCTGTTTTTT. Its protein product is CASTKNTGELFF. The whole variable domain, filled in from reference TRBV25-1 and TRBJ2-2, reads EADIYQTPRYLVIGTGKKITLECSQTMGHDKMYWYQQDPGMELHLIHYSYGVNSTEKGDLSSESTVSRIRTEHFPLTLESARPSHTSQYLCASTKNTGELFFGEGSRLTVL.

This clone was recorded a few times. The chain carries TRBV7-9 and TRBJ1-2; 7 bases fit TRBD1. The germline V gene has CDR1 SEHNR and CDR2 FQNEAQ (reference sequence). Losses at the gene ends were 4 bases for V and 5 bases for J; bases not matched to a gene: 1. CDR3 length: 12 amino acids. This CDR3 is CASSSQGYGYTF. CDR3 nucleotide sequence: TGTGCCAGCAGCTCACAGGGGTATGGCTACACCTTC.

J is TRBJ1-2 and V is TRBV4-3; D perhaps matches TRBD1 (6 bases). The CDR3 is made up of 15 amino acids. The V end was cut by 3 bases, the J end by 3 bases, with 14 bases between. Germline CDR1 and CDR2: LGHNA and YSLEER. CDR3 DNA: TGCGCCAGCAGCCAGGACAGTATTGTCGACTATGGCTACACCTTC. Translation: CASSQDSIVDYGYTF.

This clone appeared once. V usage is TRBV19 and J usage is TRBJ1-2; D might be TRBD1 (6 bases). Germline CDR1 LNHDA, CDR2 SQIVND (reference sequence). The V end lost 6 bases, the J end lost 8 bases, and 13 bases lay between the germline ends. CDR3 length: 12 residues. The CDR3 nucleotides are TGTGCCAGTAGAGGGACACTCAAAGGCTACACCTTC. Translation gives CASRGTLKGYTF.

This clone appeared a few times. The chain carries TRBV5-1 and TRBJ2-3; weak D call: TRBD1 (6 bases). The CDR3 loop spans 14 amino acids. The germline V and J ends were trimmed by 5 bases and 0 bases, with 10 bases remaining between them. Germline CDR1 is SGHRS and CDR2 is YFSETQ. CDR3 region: CASRQGLSTDTQYF. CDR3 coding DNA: TGCGCCAGCAGACAGGGCTTAAGCACAGATACGCAGTATTTT.

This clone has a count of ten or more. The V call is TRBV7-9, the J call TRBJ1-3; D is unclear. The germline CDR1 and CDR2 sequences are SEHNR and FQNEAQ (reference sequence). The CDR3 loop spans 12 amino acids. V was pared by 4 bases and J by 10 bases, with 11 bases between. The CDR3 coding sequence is TGTGCCAGCAGCTCCAGACTTGGGACCATATATTTT. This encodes CASSSRLGTIYF.

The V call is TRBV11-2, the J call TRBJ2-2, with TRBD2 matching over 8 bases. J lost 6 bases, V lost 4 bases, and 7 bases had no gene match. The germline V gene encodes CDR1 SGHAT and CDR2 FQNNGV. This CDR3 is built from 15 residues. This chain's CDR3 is CASSSGPLAAGELFF. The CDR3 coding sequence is TGTGCCAGCAGCTCGGGGCCACTAGCGGCCGGGGAGCTGTTTTTT.

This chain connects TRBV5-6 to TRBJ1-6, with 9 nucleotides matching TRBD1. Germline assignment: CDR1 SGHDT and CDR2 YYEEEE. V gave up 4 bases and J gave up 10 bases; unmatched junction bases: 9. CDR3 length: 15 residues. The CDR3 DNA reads TGTGCCAGCAGCCTGCCGGGACAGGGCGAATCACCCCTCCACTTT. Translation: CASSLPGQGESPLHF.

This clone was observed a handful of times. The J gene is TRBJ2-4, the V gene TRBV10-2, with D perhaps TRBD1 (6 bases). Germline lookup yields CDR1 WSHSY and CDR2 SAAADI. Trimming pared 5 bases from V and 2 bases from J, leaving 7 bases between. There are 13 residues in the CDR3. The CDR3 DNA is TGCGCCAGCAGTAGGGACACCAAAAACATTCAGTACTTC. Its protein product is CASSRDTKNIQYF.

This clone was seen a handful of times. CDR3 bases: TGCGCCAGCAGCCTCGGGACTAGTCCCGGGGAGCTGTTTTTT. It codes for CASSLGTSPGELFF. The gene calls are TRBV5-1 and TRBJ2-2, with 8 bases lining up with TRBD2. The junction had 5 bases not matched to a gene; V was cut back by 4 bases and J by 6 bases. Per germline, CDR1 SGHRS and CDR2 YFSETQ. CDR3 size: 14 residues. Using reference TRBV5-1 and TRBJ2-2 for the parts outside the CDR3, the full variable domain is KAGVTQTPRYLIKTRGQQVTLSCSPISGHRSVSWYQQTPGQGLQFLFEYFSETQRNKGNFPGRFSGRQFSNSRSEMNVSTLELGDSALYLCASSLGTSPGELFFGEGSRLTVL.

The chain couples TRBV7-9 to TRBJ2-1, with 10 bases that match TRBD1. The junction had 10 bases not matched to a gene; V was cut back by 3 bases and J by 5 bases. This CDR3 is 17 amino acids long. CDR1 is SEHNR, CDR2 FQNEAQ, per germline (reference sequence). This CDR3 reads CASSLDLFGTGDNEQFF. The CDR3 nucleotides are TGTGCCAGCAGCTTGGACTTGTTCGGGACAGGGGACAATGAGCAGTTCTTC.

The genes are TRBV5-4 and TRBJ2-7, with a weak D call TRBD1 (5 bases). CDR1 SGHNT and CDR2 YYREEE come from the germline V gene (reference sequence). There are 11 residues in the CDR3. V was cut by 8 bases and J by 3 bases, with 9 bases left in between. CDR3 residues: CARGASYEQYF. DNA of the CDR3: TGTGCCAGAGGGGCCAGCTACGAGCAGTACTTC.

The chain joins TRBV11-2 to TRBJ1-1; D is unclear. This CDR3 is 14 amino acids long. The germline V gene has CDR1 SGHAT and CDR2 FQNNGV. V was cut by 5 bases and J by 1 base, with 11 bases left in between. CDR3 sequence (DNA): TGTGCCAGCAGCCCAACCAAGCCGAACACTGAAGCTTTCTTT. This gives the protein CASSPTKPNTEAFF.

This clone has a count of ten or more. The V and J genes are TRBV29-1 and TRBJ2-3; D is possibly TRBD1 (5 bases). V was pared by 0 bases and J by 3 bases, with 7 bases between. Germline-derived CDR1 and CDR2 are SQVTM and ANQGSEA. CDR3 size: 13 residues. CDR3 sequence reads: CSVEDRVTDTQYF. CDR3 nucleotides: TGCAGCGTTGAAGACAGGGTGACAGATACGCAGTATTTT.

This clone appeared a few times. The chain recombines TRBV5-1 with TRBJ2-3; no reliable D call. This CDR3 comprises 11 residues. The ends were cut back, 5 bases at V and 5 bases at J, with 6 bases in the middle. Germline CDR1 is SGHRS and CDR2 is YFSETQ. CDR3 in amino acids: CASSTGDTQYF. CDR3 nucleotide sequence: TGCGCCAGCAGTACGGGAGATACGCAGTATTTT.

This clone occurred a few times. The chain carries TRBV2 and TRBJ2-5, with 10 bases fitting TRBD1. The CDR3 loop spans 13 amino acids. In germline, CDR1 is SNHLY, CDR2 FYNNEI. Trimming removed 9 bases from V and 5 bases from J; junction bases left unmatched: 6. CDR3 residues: CASDRGRVETQYF. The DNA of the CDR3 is TGTGCCAGTGACAGGGGGCGCGTGGAGACCCAGTACTTC.

The DNA of the CDR3 is TGTGCCAGCCCGAGAGGGAACCCAGCCTACAATGAGCAGTTCTTC. Translation: CASPRGNPAYNEQFF. V and J are TRBV7-9 and TRBJ2-1; D may be TRBD2 (5 bases). CDR3 length equals 15 residues. The V end was cut by 8 bases, the J end by 2 bases, with 16 bases between. Germline-derived CDR1 and CDR2 are SEHNR and FQNEAQ (reference sequence).

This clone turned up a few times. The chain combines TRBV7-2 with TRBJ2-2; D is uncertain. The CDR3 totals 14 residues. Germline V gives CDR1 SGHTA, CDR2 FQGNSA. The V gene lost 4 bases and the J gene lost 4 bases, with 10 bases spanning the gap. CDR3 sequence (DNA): TGTGCCAGCAGCTCCGGTCCTACCACCGGGGAGCTGTTTTTT. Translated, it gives CASSSGPTTGELFF.

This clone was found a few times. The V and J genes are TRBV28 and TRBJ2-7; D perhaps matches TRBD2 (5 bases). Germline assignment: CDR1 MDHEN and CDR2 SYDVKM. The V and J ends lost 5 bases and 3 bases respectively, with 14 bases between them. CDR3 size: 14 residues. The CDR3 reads CASSPRRGLYEQYF. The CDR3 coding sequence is TGTGCCAGCAGTCCCCGTAGAGGGCTCTACGAGCAGTACTTC.

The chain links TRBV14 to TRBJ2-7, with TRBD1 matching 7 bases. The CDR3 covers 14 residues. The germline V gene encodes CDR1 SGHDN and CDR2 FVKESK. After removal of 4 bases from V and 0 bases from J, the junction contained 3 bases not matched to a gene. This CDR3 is CASSRDRNSYEQYF. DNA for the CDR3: TGTGCCAGCAGCCGGGACAGAAACTCCTACGAGCAGTACTTC.